Presented here are 30 T cell receptor beta chains from one specimen sequenced in a study of blood T cell repertoires in COVID-19 (dated by TCRdb to 2018 to 2020). The library relied on the immunoSEQ multiplex PCR assay. This is the immuneACCESS table as TCRdb keeps it, with only in-frame sequences that have V and J called. A part of the clones is gone; compared with another copy, unresolved V genes explain less than half, and the rest is unexplained. Within this sample are 100,000 to 150,000 clones, with approximately 74% of them counted one time only. 6% of the sample is taken by the ten largest. The sequencing sample was made of peripheral blood. Receptors were obtained from a man of 80 years or more with COVID-19, enrolled during active disease.

This clone was recorded a few times. The chain carries TRBV5-1 and TRBJ1-5; TRBD1 might be the D (5 bases). CDR1 is SGHRS, CDR2 YFSETQ, per germline. The CDR3 has 15 residues. V dropped 0 bases and J dropped 7 bases, with 14 bases sitting between them. The CDR3 region is CASSLGGAESQPQHF. For the CDR3, the DNA is TGCGCCAGCAGCTTGGGGGGCGCGGAGTCCCAGCCCCAGCATTTT. The full variable domain, its missing parts supplied by reference TRBV5-1 and TRBJ1-5, is KAGVTQTPRYLIKTRGQQVTLSCSPISGHRSVSWYQQTPGQGLQFLFEYFSETQRNKGNFPGRFSGRQFSNSRSEMNVSTLELGDSALYLCASSLGGAESQPQHFGDGTRLSIL.

This chain links TRBV6-6 with TRBJ2-1; 14 nucleotides line up with TRBD2. This CDR3 has 16 amino acids. V lost 2 bases and J lost 7; bases outside the gene matches: 4. Germline V gives CDR1 MNHNY, CDR2 SVGAGI (reference sequence). DNA of the CDR3: TGTGCCAGCAGTTACCAGACTAGCGGGAGGGCAAATGAGCAGTTCTTC. This translates into CASSYQTSGRANEQFF.

This clone was found a few times. The CDR3 spells CASSVVGQGLGVGSYNEQFF. The CDR3 DNA sequence: TGTGCCAGCAGCGTAGTGGGACAGGGGTTGGGAGTTGGCTCCTACAATGAGCAGTTCTTC. The chain has TRBV9 and TRBJ2-1; 10 bases are a match to TRBD1. Per the germline V gene, CDR1 is SGDLS and CDR2 is YYNGEE. The CDR3 is made up of 20 amino acids. J was trimmed by 0 bases and V by 0 bases; bases with no gene match: 12.

This chain links TRBV19 with TRBJ2-1; TRBD2 matches 8 bases. V was clipped by 7 bases and J by 7 bases; unmatched bases: 18. The CDR3 spans 17 residues. The germline gives CDR1 LNHDA, CDR2 SQIVND (reference sequence). CDR3 sequence reads: CASTQQPTSGPRNEQFF. In DNA form, the CDR3 reads TGTGCCAGTACTCAACAACCTACTAGCGGACCTCGGAATGAGCAGTTCTTC.

This sequence joins TRBV19 and TRBJ2-7; 11 positions match TRBD2. Looked up from germline, CDR1 is LNHDA and CDR2 is SQIVND (reference sequence). The CDR3 totals 14 residues. With 5 bases clipped from V and 2 bases from J, the junction kept 2 bases outside the gene matches. DNA for the CDR3: TGTGCCAGTAGTCTACTAGCGGGAGCCTACGAGCAGTACTTC. Amino acids: CASSLLAGAYEQYF.

The chain couples TRBV27 to TRBJ2-7, with 7 bases matching TRBD1. Unmatched junction bases numbered 5, after V lost 6 bases and J lost 0 bases. Germline V CDR1 and CDR2: MNHEY, SMNVEV (reference sequence). The CDR3 runs 14 residues. Here the CDR3 reads CASSRDSYSYEQYF. DNA of the CDR3: TGTGCCAGCAGCCGGGACAGCTACTCCTACGAGCAGTACTTC.

The V call is TRBV10-3, the J call TRBJ2-7; 9 bases agree with TRBD1. The CDR3 extends over 14 amino acids. Trimming at V came to 5 bases and at J to 4 bases, leaving 6 bases not matched to a gene. Germline CDR1 ENHRY, CDR2 SYGVKD. The CDR3 is CAISQPGQGYEQYF. The CDR3 DNA reads as TGTGCCATCAGTCAGCCGGGACAGGGATACGAGCAGTACTTC.

The CDR3 DNA reads TGCGCCAGCAAACCTCGGACAGGGAAAGCTTTCTTT. It codes for CASKPRTGKAFF. The J gene is TRBJ1-1, the V gene TRBV10-1, with TRBD1 identical over 8 bases. The length of the CDR3 is 12 residues. Germline V gives CDR1 WNHNN, CDR2 SYGVQD (reference sequence). Trimming at V came to 7 bases and at J to 9 bases, leaving 7 bases not matched to a gene.

In this sample, this clone turned up once. V is TRBV29-1 and J is TRBJ2-3; no reliable D call. Trimming shortened V by 0 bases and J by 4 bases, and 14 bases separated the two germline ends. The CDR3 is made up of 15 amino acids. CDR1 SQVTM and CDR2 ANQGSEA come from the germline V gene. In nucleotides, the CDR3 is TGCAGCGTTGAAGATCTTCAAAATCGGGCAGATACGCAGTATTTT. Protein sequence: CSVEDLQNRADTQYF.

The J gene is TRBJ2-6, the V gene TRBV7-2; 8 bases line up with TRBD1. The CDR3 length is 17 residues. Germline V gene data show CDR1 as SGHTA and CDR2 as FQGNSA. Unmatched junction bases numbered 8, after V lost 5 bases and J lost 2 bases. The CDR3, as DNA: TGTGCCAGCAGCCCAAGACAGGGGAGGACTGGGGCCAACGTCCTGACTTTC. Translating gives CASSPRQGRTGANVLTF.

The chain combines TRBV6-5 with TRBJ2-5; no definite D call. V was cut by 6 bases and J by 5 bases, with 19 bases left in between. CDR1 and CDR2 from the germline V gene are MNHEY and SVGAGI. The CDR3 is 15 residues long. The CDR3 sequence: CASRKPGSRWETQYF. As DNA, the CDR3 is TGTGCCAGCAGAAAACCGGGTTCCCGGTGGGAGACCCAGTACTTC.

The chain carries TRBV4-1 and TRBJ1-5; no clear D gene. The V end lost 2 bases, the J end lost 5 bases, and 13 bases lay between the germline ends. The CDR3 has 15 residues. Per germline, CDR1 MGHRA and CDR2 YSYEKL. The DNA of the CDR3 is TGCGCCAGCAGCCAAATCCTGGCCCCTGATCAGCCCCAGCATTTT. Its translation is CASSQILAPDQPQHF.

This chain uses TRBV19 with TRBJ1-5; TRBD1 might be the D (5 bases). Trimming removed 5 bases from V and 2 bases from J, with 13 bases in between. Germline loops: CDR1 LNHDA, CDR2 SQIVND (reference sequence). The CDR3 has 15 residues. The CDR3 sequence is CASSAHGGGNQPQHF. The CDR3 coding sequence is TGTGCCAGTAGTGCCCACGGGGGGGGCAATCAGCCCCAGCATTTT.

This chain joins TRBV7-8 and TRBJ2-1; 9 bases agree with TRBD2. Germline lookup yields CDR1 SGHVS and CDR2 FQNEAQ. Trimming at V came to 5 bases and at J to 4 bases, leaving 9 bases not matched to a gene. This CDR3 has 16 amino acids. The CDR3 reads CASSLKRLAAYNEQFF. CDR3 coding DNA: TGTGCCAGCAGCCTCAAACGACTAGCGGCTTACAATGAGCAGTTCTTC.

The chain couples TRBV5-1 to TRBJ1-1; D perhaps matches TRBD1 (5 bases). CDR1 and CDR2 (germline): SGHRS, YFSETQ. The length of the CDR3 is 14 residues. Deletions cut 4 bases from V and 4 bases from J, with 14 bases between. CDR3 nucleotide sequence: TGCGCCAGCAGCATGACTGGGGCTGGCACTGAAGCTTTCTTT. Its protein is CASSMTGAGTEAFF.

This clone appeared once. The chain combines TRBV28 with TRBJ2-1, with 12 bases that match TRBD1. The CDR3 is made up of 16 amino acids. V dropped 5 bases and J dropped 7; count of bases not matched to a gene: 9. From germline, CDR1 is MDHEN and CDR2 SYDVKM. The CDR3 spells CASSTSGTGGENEQFF. In DNA, the CDR3 is TGTGCCAGCAGTACATCCGGGACAGGGGGCGAGAATGAGCAGTTCTTC.

The V and J genes are TRBV11-2 and TRBJ2-1, with 11 bases lining up with TRBD2. J lost 8 bases, V lost 3 bases, and 6 bases had no gene match. Looked up from germline, CDR1 is SGHAT and CDR2 is FQNNGV. The CDR3 runs 15 residues. DNA for the CDR3: TGTGCCAGCAGCTTTACTAGCGGGAGTTTGGATGAGCAGTTCTTC. Translation gives CASSFTSGSLDEQFF.

The chain has TRBV28 and TRBJ1-3; D may be TRBD1 (6 bases). V was clipped by 6 bases and J by 0 bases, with 24 bases between them. The CDR3 sequence is 19 residues long. In germline, CDR1 is MDHEN, CDR2 SYDVKM. The CDR3 loop reads CASRFGRDILLISGNTIYF. The CDR3 nucleotides are TGTGCCAGCAGATTCGGACGGGACATCTTGTTGATCTCTGGAAACACCATATATTTT.

This rearrangement joins TRBV11-2 to TRBJ2-3; weak D call: TRBD2 (5 bases). Germline V gives CDR1 SGHAT, CDR2 FQNNGV. This CDR3 is 15 amino acids long. V was clipped by 2 bases and J by 1 base, with 10 bases between them. For the CDR3, the DNA is TGTGCCAGCAGCTTACCCTTTAGCGGCACAGATACGCAGTATTTT. Translated, it gives CASSLPFSGTDTQYF.

This chain links TRBV4-3 with TRBJ1-2; D gene ambiguous. The germline V gene has CDR1 LGHNA and CDR2 YSLEER. This CDR3 is built from 15 residues. V dropped 0 bases and J dropped 3 bases, with 11 bases sitting between them. The CDR3 here is CASSQDAEDYYGYTF. In DNA, the CDR3 is TGCGCCAGCAGCCAAGATGCTGAGGACTACTATGGCTACACCTTC.

A word on this clone: A read error may explain this, as a much larger clone is one base away. The chain carries TRBV11-2 and TRBJ1-2; perhaps TRBD1 as D (5 bases). The CDR3 has 15 amino acids. Germline V gives CDR1 SGHAT, CDR2 FQNNGV. Trimming removed 3 bases at V and 4 bases at J, with 15 bases between. The CDR3 loop reads CASSFRDSASYGYTF. The CDR3 region has the DNA TGTGCCAGCAGCTTCCGGGACTCAGCAAGCTATGGCTACACCTTC.

This clone was counted ten times or more. V gene TRBV11-2 combines with J gene TRBJ1-2; 8 bases are shared with TRBD1. V was clipped by 3 bases and J by 2 bases; unmatched bases: 2. The CDR3 has 14 amino acids. The germline V gene has CDR1 SGHAT and CDR2 FQNNGV. Here the CDR3 reads CASSFWTGNYGYTF. The CDR3 nucleotides are TGTGCCAGCAGCTTTTGGACAGGGAACTATGGCTACACCTTC.

The rearrangement links TRBV7-3 to TRBJ2-2; D is undetermined. The length of the CDR3 is 13 residues. Trimming left V 2 bases short and J 7 bases short, with 8 bases between. Germline V gene lookup returns CDR1 SGHTA and CDR2 FQGTGA. The CDR3 sequence: CASSLGTGGELFF. The CDR3 DNA is TGTGCCAGCAGCTTAGGTACCGGCGGGGAGCTGTTTTTT.

This chain joins TRBV11-2 and TRBJ2-7; no reliable D call. Germline CDR1 and CDR2: SGHAT and FQNNGV. The CDR3 spans 16 residues. Trimming removed 1 base at V and 0 bases at J, with 13 bases between. This CDR3 reads CASSLVSPISSYEQYF. The CDR3 coding sequence is TGTGCCAGCAGCTTAGTAAGTCCGATTAGCTCCTACGAGCAGTACTTC.

The chain recombines TRBV19 with TRBJ2-7, with TRBD1 matching over 7 bases. The CDR3 contains 15 residues. Trimming removed 0 bases from V and 2 bases from J; junction bases left unmatched: 4. CDR1 is LNHDA, CDR2 SQIVND, per germline (reference sequence). CDR3 in DNA: TGTGCCAGTAGTATAGATCGCCAGGGGGCCTACGAGCAGTACTTC. Translation gives CASSIDRQGAYEQYF. The variable domain in full, with the rest retrieved from reference TRBV19 and TRBJ2-7, is DGGITQSPKYLFRKEGQNVTLSCEQNLNHDAMYWYRQDPGQGLRLIYYSQIVNDFQKGDIAEGYSVSREKKESFPLTVTSAQKNPTAFYLCASSIDRQGAYEQYFGPGTRLTVT.

This clone was counted only a few times. This sequence joins TRBV19 and TRBJ1-5; D is perhaps TRBD1 (6 bases). Germline assignment: CDR1 LNHDA and CDR2 SQIVND (reference sequence). The length of the CDR3 is 16 residues. V was clipped by 7 bases and J by 4 bases, with 20 bases between them. CDR3 loop: CASTLGSPGENQPQHF. In DNA form, the CDR3 reads TGTGCCAGTACCCTCGGGTCTCCAGGGGAAAATCAGCCCCAGCATTTT.

The V gene is TRBV10-3, the J gene TRBJ2-4, with TRBD2 matching 10 bases. The CDR3 is 15 residues long. V was pared by 6 bases and J by 9 bases, with 11 bases of the junction left unmatched. CDR1 is ENHRY and CDR2 is SYGVKD in the germline V gene. CDR3 DNA: TGTGCCATCAGCCATGAGGCTAGCGGGAGAGGCATTCAGTACTTC. Its protein is CAISHEASGRGIQYF.

This chain links TRBV28 with TRBJ1-2, with TRBD1 matching over 7 bases. The CDR3 has 14 residues. The junction had 6 bases not matched to a gene; V was cut back by 4 bases and J by 4 bases. Per germline, CDR1 MDHEN and CDR2 SYDVKM. The CDR3 coding sequence is TGTGCCAGCAGTTCCATGGGACAGACCTATGGCTACACCTTC. Its translation is CASSSMGQTYGYTF.

This chain joins TRBV5-1 and TRBJ2-3; D unresolved. Deletions cut 0 bases from V and 4 bases from J, with 9 bases between. The germline gives CDR1 SGHRS, CDR2 YFSETQ. The CDR3 has 14 amino acids. The CDR3 sequence is CASSLGAGADTQYF. The CDR3 bases are TGCGCCAGCAGCTTGGGCGCCGGAGCAGATACGCAGTATTTT.

This clone has only a few counts. The rearrangement joins TRBV19 to TRBJ1-1; no clear D. Between the trimmed V and J ends, which lost 3 bases and 4 bases, there was a span of 12 bases. The CDR3 spans 14 residues. Germline loops: CDR1 LNHDA, CDR2 SQIVND (reference sequence). The CDR3 sequence is CASSILGISTEAFF. The DNA for the CDR3 is TGTGCCAGTAGTATTCTCGGGATCTCCACTGAAGCTTTCTTT.